These T cell receptor beta chains were read from a single sample in a study of beta chain features in type 1 diabetes. The repertoire was sequenced with immunoSEQ multiplex PCR; TCRdb's copy has only in-frame clones and lacks some. The sample has some 140,000 clones, roughly 10% seen once; the top ten hold about 0.7%. What was sequenced was central memory CD4+ T cells from blood. The receptor set was obtained from a man between 25 and 39 years old with type 1 diabetes. Both conserved end residues are part of each CDR3. A D gene is named only where the DNA matches it firmly. For some rows the clone size is stated as once, few or many, or as a class when expanded; others skip it.

D,J,length,V,size,DNA,CDR3
.,TRBJ2-3,14,TRBV7-3,.,TGTGCCAGCAGCTCGTGGGGGGTCACAGATACGCAGTATTTT,CASSSWGVTDTQYF
TRBD1,TRBJ2-5,16,TRBV5-1,.,TGCGCCAGCAGCTTATCTCTCGGACAGGGGGAAGAGACCCAGTACTTC,CASSLSLGQGEETQYF
.,TRBJ1-6,15,TRBV2,.,TGTGCCAGCCTTCAGAATGGGGGGGGGAATTCACCCCTCCACTTT,CASLQNGGGNSPLHF
TRBD2,TRBJ2-3,15,TRBV28,.,TGTGCCAGCGACGACGGGGGGGCCCGGACAGATACGCAGTATTTT,CASDDGGARTDTQYF
TRBD1,TRBJ1-5,17,TRBV7-9,many,TGTGCCAGCAGCTACTGGGGCGGACAGGGTAGCAATCAGCCCCAGCATTTT,CASSYWGGQGSNQPQHF
.,TRBJ1-1,14,TRBV5-1,few,TGCGCCAGCAGCTTCGGCGGCAACCAAGGAGAAGCTTTCTTT,CASSFGGNQGEAFF
.,TRBJ2-7,15,TRBV7-2,.,TGTGCCAGCAGCTTATTCGGGGGGCTGGAGTACGAGCAGTACTTC,CASSLFGGLEYEQYF
TRBD1,TRBJ2-6,18,TRBV5-1,few,TGCGCCAGCAGTTCGATGACAGGGGGCAACTCTGGGGCCAACGTCCTGACTTTC,CASSSMTGGNSGANVLTF
.,TRBJ1-4,17,TRBV14,.,TGTGCCAGCAGCCCCCCTGCGGGGCGGCGGATAGATGAAAAACTGTTTTTT,CASSPPAGRRIDEKLFF
.,TRBJ2-1,18,TRBV15,few,TGTGCCACCAGCAGAGATCTTGCTAGCCTTTCCAGAAACAATGAGCAGTTCTTC,CATSRDLASLSRNNEQFF
.,TRBJ1-4,13,TRBV29-1,few,TGCAGCGCCGCGACAAGAACTAATGAAAAACTGTTTTTT,CSAATRTNEKLFF
.,TRBJ2-7,13,TRBV5-6,few,TGTGCCAGCAGCTACCCGCCGGGAAGCGAGCAGTACTTC,CASSYPPGSEQYF
.,TRBJ2-6,17,TRBV28,few,TGTGCCAGCGGGGGGGGCGGTGGAAATTCTGGGGCCAACGTCCTGACTTTC,CASGGGGGNSGANVLTF
TRBD1,TRBJ1-6,13,TRBV30,few,TGTGCCGGACAGGGGGCTTTTAATTCACCCCTCCACTTT,CAGQGAFNSPLHF
TRBD2,TRBJ2-5,11,TRBV18,.,TGTGCCAGCTCACCAGAGACTAGCAAGTACTTC,CASSPETSKYF
TRBD1,TRBJ1-2,14,TRBV29-1,few,TGCAGCGTGTCGGACAGGACCCATGACTATGGCTACACCTTC,CSVSDRTHDYGYTF
.,TRBJ1-2,12,TRBV29-1,.,TGCAGCGCCGGAGGACAGATCTATGGCTACACCTTC,CSAGGQIYGYTF